The rows below give T cell receptor beta chains drawn from one sample of a study of blood T cells in healthy people across ages. TCRdb reanalysed the 5' RACE reads using MiXCR and keeps one entry per CDR3 protein. This repertoire shows 630,000 or so distinct CDR3 sequences, about 34% found once; its top ten account for 15%. The sequenced sample consisted of blood. The receptors derive from a woman over 75 in good health. Both conserved end residues are part of each CDR3. D genes are given only for firm matches. Clone size is not always given. Where it is, it says once, few, many or a class for expanded clones.

size,V,J,D,DNA,CDR3
many,TRBV12-3/TRBV12-4,TRBJ1-5,-,TGTGCCAGCAGCCGGGACGGAGATAGCAATCAGCCCCAGCATTTT,CASSRDGDSNQPQHF
many,TRBV20-1,TRBJ2-1,-,TGCAGTGCTAGAAGTCGACTAAGGCCCTCATGGGAGCAGTTCTTC,CSARSRLRPSWEQFF
many,TRBV30,TRBJ2-7,-,TGTGCCTGGGTAGGGGCGCCTGGTCGCGAGCAGTACTTC,CAWVGAPGREQYF
few,TRBV20-1,TRBJ1-1,-,TGCAGTGTCAGAGGCACTGAAGCTTTCTTT,CSVRGTEAFF
many,TRBV5-8,TRBJ1-2,-,TGTGCCAGCAGCTTGGACCGGACAACTAACTATGGCTACACCTTC,CASSLDRTTNYGYTF
many,TRBV6-2/TRBV6-3,TRBJ2-5,-,TGTGCCAGCGAGGAGGGCGGGGAGACCCAGTACTTC,CASEEGGETQYF
-,TRBV6-2/TRBV6-3,TRBJ1-1,TRBD1,TGTGCCAGCAGTTATGGACAGGACCCTGAAGCTTTCTTT,CASSYGQDPEAFF
few,TRBV7-9,TRBJ2-1,-,TGTGCCAGCAGCTTACCCCAGGGACTCCGTAGGGTCGGCGAGCAGTTCTTC,CASSLPQGLRRVGEQFF
-,TRBV5-1,TRBJ2-2,TRBD1,TGCGCCAGCAGCTTGAGGACAGGCGCGAACACCGGGGAGCTGTTTTTT,CASSLRTGANTGELFF
once,TRBV7-7,TRBJ2-1,TRBD1,TGTGCCAGCAGCGGGGGAACCGGGACAGGGAACTACAATGAGCAGTTCTTC,CASSGGTGTGNYNEQFF
many,TRBV28,TRBJ2-3,-,TGTGCCAGCAGTTCTCTTCAGGGGTTGGGAGATACGCAGTATTTT,CASSSLQGLGDTQYF
-,TRBV6-2/TRBV6-3,TRBJ1-5,-,TGTGCCAGCAGTGTTTCCGCCCCGGCAGATAGCAATCAGCCCCAGCATTTT,CASSVSAPADSNQPQHF
many,TRBV28,TRBJ1-2,-,TGTGCCAGCGATACGATGGGGGCTAACTATGGCTACACCTTC,CASDTMGANYGYTF
many,TRBV5-1,TRBJ1-1,-,TGCGCCAGCAAACCCAGCATGAACACTGAAGCTTTCTTT,CASKPSMNTEAFF
few,TRBV12-3/TRBV12-4,TRBJ2-7,TRBD2,TGTGCCAGCAGTTTATCTAGCGGCTCCTACGAGCAGTACTTC,CASSLSSGSYEQYF
many,TRBV2,TRBJ2-3,-,TGTGCCAGCAGTGAAGCGGGGGTGAACACAGATACGCAGTATTTT,CASSEAGVNTDTQYF
-,TRBV7-2,TRBJ2-7,TRBD1,TGTGCCAGCAGCATAAGGGGGTTGGGGGACAGTTCCCCGCAGTACTTC,CASSIRGLGDSSPQYF
medium-sized,TRBV6-5,TRBJ2-5,TRBD1,TGTGCCAGCACCCGACAGGGGATTCAAGAGACCCAGTACTTC,CASTRQGIQETQYF
-,TRBV11-2,TRBJ2-3,-,TGTGCCAGCAGCTGGGACGGGAGCATAGATACGCAGTATTTT,CASSWDGSIDTQYF
many,TRBV7-2,TRBJ2-7,-,TGTGCCAGCAGCTTAGATTATTCCGACGAGCAGTACTTC,CASSLDYSDEQYF
many,TRBV5-6,TRBJ2-7,-,TGTGCCAGCAGTATCGGCCGTCCCTCCTACGAGCAGTACTTC,CASSIGRPSYEQYF
many,TRBV4-1,TRBJ1-1,TRBD1,TGCGCCAGCAGCCAAGGACAGGGGGCTGGCACTGAAGCTTTCTTT,CASSQGQGAGTEAFF
-,TRBV5-1,TRBJ2-7,TRBD1,TGCGCCAGCAGACTCCGGGACAGGGTTGATTACGAGCAGTACTTC,CASRLRDRVDYEQYF
few,TRBV27,TRBJ1-3,-,TGTGCCAGCAGCCCCTCAGGGAGCGGAAACACCATATATTTT,CASSPSGSGNTIYF